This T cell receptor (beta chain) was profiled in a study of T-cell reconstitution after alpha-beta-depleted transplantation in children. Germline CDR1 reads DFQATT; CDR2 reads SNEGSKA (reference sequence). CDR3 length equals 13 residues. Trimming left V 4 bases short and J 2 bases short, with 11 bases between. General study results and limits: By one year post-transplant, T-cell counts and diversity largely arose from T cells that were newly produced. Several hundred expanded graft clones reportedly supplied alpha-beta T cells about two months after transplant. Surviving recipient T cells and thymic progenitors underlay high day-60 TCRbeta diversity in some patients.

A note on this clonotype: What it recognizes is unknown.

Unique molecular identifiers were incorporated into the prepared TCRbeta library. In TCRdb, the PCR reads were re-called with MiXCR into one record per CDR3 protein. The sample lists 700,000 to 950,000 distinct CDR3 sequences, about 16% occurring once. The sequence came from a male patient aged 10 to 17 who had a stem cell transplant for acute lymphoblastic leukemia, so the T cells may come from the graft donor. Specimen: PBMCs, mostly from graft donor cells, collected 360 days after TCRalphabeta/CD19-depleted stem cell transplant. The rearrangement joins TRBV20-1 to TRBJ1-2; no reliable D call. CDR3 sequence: CSATDTVNYGYTF. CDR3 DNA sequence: TGCAGTGCTACAGACACGGTCAACTATGGCTACACCTTC.